This note documents a single T cell receptor (beta chain) sequence. This sample is drawn from a study of cytomegalovirus exposure and HLA in healthy donors. The CDR3 contains 15 residues. Trimming cost V 3 bases and J 1 base, with 15 bases left between them. In germline, CDR1 is GTSNPN, CDR2 SVGIG (reference sequence). In the PCR, 60 Vbeta and 13 Jbeta primers were used. Produced via immunoSEQ multiplex PCR; TCRdb's table is partial and in-frame only. Seen here are around 99,000 clones, 60% to 80% observed once, and the top ten hold around 3.5%. The clonotype originates from a man aged 35-49 years in good health and CMV-seronegative. The gene calls are TRBV30 and TRBJ1-1, with D perhaps TRBD1 (5 bases). The sample consisted of PBMCs. CDR3 residues: CAWRTWAGKNTEAFF. DNA of the CDR3: TGTGCCTGGAGGACCTGGGCAGGGAAGAACACTGAAGCTTTCTTT.